The source of this T cell receptor (beta chain) is a study of T-cell reconstitution after alpha-beta-depleted transplantation in children. The library targeted TCRbeta and was prepared with unique molecular identifiers. Using its own MiXCR run on the PCR reads, TCRdb lists one record per CDR3 protein. The table has 27,000 or so distinct CDR3 sequences, roughly a sixth seen once. This clonotype was seen once. The antigen is undetermined. In germline, CDR1 is DFQATT, CDR2 SNEGSKA (reference sequence). The CDR3 consists of 11 residues. V lost 3 bases to trimming and J lost 9 bases, with 9 bases between them. General study findings and limits: T-cell counts and diversity at one year post-transplant came mainly from newly produced T cells. Recipient T cells and thymic progenitors that survived gave rise to the high TCRbeta diversity observed at day 60 in some patients.

This specimen was PBMCs, mostly from graft donor cells, taken 60 days after TCRalphabeta/CD19-depleted stem cell transplant. The TCR originated in a male patient between 2 and 9 years old who had a stem cell transplant for acute lymphoblastic leukemia, so the T cells may come from the graft donor. The chain joins TRBV20-1 to TRBJ1-5; D not resolved. CDR3: CSASGSLPQHF. The CDR3 coding sequence is TGCAGTGCTAGCGGTTCGCTGCCCCAGCATTTT.